This T cell receptor beta chain was sequenced during a study of blood T cell repertoires in COVID-19. Study-level background: Researchers got acute and convalescent COVID-19 samples from the United States, Italy and Spain. Sample material is recorded as cDNA or gDNA derived from T cells, B-cell-depleted T cells, or PBMCs.

Clones were sequenced by immunoSEQ multiplex PCR, and TCRdb holds only the in-frame ones, with some missing. The sample has some 110,000 clones; 75% to 85% are singletons. Sequenced input: peripheral blood. The receptor was isolated from a woman between 65 and 79 years old with acute or convalescent COVID-19.

DNA for the CDR3: TGCGCCAGCAGCCTGTTGGGGCCCGACAATGAGCAGTTCTTC. This encodes CASSLLGPDNEQFF. The chain carries TRBV5-1 and TRBJ2-1, with D maybe TRBD1 (5 bases). Germline V gene lookup returns CDR1 SGHRS and CDR2 YFSETQ. The CDR3 is 14 residues long. V gave up 4 bases and J gave up 5 bases, with 13 bases separating them.